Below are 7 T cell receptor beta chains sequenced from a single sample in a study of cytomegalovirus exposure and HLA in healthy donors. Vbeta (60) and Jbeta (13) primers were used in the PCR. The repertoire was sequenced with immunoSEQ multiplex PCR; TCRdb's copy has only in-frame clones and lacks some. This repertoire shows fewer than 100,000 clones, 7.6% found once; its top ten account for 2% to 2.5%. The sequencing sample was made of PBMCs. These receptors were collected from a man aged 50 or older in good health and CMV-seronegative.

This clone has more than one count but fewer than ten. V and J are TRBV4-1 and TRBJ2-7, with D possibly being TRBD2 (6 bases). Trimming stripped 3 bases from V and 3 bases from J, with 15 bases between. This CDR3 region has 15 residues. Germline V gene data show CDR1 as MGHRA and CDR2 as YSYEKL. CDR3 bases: TGCGCCAGCAGCCAGGCTCCGGGACTCAGCTACGAGCAGTACTTC. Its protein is CASSQAPGLSYEQYF.

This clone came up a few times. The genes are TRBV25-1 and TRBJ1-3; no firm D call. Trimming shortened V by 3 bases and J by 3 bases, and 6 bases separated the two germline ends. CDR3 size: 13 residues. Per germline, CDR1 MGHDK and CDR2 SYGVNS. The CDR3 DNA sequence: TGTGCCAGCAGTGACACGGTTGGAAACACCATATATTTT. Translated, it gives CASSDTVGNTIYF.

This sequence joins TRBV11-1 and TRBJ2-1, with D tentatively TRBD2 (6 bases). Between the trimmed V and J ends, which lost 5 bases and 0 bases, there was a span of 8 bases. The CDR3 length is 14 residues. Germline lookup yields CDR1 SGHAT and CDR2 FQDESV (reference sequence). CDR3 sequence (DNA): TGTGCCAGCAGCCCCGGGAGCTCCTACAATGAGCAGTTCTTC. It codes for CASSPGSSYNEQFF.

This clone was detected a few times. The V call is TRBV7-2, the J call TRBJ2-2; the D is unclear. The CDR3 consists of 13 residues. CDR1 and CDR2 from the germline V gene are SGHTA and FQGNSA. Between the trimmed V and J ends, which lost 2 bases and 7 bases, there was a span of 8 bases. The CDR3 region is CASSLFPGGELFF. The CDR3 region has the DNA TGTGCCAGCAGCTTATTCCCCGGCGGGGAGCTGTTTTTT. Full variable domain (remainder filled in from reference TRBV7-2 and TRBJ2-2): GAGVSQSPSNKVTEKGKDVELRCDPISGHTALYWYRQSLGQGLEFLIYFQGNSAPDKSGLPSDRFSAERTGGSVSTLTIQRTQQEDSAVYLCASSLFPGGELFFGEGSRLTVL.

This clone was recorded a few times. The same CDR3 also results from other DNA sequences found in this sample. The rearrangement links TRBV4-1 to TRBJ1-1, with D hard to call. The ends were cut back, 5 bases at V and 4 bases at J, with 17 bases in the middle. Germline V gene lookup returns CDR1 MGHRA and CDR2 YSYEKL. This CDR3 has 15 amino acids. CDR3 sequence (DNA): TGCGCCAGCAGCATAAAGGTGGGCCTGGGCACTGAAGCTTTCTTT. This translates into CASSIKVGLGTEAFF.

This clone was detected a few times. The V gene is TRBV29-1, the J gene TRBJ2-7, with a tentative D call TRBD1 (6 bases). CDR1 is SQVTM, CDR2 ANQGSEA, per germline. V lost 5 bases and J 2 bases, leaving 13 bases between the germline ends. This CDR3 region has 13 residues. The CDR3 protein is CSVRTETTYEQYF. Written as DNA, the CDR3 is TGCAGCGTTAGGACAGAAACTACCTACGAGCAGTACTTC.

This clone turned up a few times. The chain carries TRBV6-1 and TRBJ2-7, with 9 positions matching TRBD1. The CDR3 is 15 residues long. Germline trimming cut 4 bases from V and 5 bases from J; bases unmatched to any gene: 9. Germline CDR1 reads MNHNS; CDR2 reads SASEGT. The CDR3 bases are TGTGCCAGCAGTGCCCGGGACAGGGTAAATCACGAGCAGTACTTC. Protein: CASSARDRVNHEQYF.